One and the same sample provided the 12 T cell receptor beta chains below, sequenced in a study of blood T cell repertoires in COVID-19. Libraries were prepared by immunoSEQ multiplex PCR; TCRdb keeps only in-frame clonotypes and omits some of them. The table lists 45,000 to 55,000 clones, around 86% of them singletons. Sequencing was carried out using peripheral blood. Receptors originate from a human donor in a cohort sampled during active COVID-19.

The CDR3 sequence is CASSLGLAGGPFTGELFF. The CDR3 DNA reads as TGTGCCAGCAGCCTGGGACTAGCGGGAGGGCCATTCACCGGGGAGCTGTTTTTT. The V gene is TRBV5-4, the J gene TRBJ2-2, with 16 bases that match TRBD2. Looked up from germline, CDR1 is SGHNT and CDR2 is YYREEE (reference sequence). CDR3 length equals 18 residues. The V segment lost 4 bases and the J segment 4 bases; nucleotides outside the gene matches: 7.

The chain carries TRBV28 and TRBJ2-4; a possible D gene is TRBD1 (7 bases). Germline CDR1 and CDR2: MDHEN and SYDVKM. CDR3 length: 14 residues. Trimming cost V 6 bases and J 1 base, with 10 bases left between them. CDR3 nucleotides: TGTGCCAGCAGGGGGGGACAGGCCAAAAACATTCAGTACTTC. Translation gives CASRGGQAKNIQYF.

The chain couples TRBV7-9 to TRBJ1-6, with TRBD1 matching 9 bases. This CDR3 has 15 amino acids. The V and J ends lost 5 bases and 7 bases, in that order; junction bases with no gene match: 6. The germline V gene encodes CDR1 SEHNR and CDR2 FQNEAQ (reference sequence). CDR3 sequence (DNA): TGTGCCAGCAGCCCAGTGGGGACAGGGAATTCACCCCTCCACTTT. Translating gives CASSPVGTGNSPLHF.

The V gene is TRBV19, the J gene TRBJ2-7; no reliable D call. Germline CDR1 reads LNHDA; CDR2 reads SQIVND (reference sequence). The CDR3 runs 13 residues. V was clipped by 4 bases and J by 0 bases, with 7 bases between them. CDR3 amino acids: CASSNGYSYEQYF. The CDR3 DNA sequence: TGTGCCAGTAGTAACGGTTACTCCTACGAGCAGTACTTC. Filled out from reference TRBV19 and TRBJ2-7, the complete variable domain reads DGGITQSPKYLFRKEGQNVTLSCEQNLNHDAMYWYRQDPGQGLRLIYYSQIVNDFQKGDIAEGYSVSREKKESFPLTVTSAQKNPTAFYLCASSNGYSYEQYFGPGTRLTVT.

The chain joins TRBV7-9 to TRBJ1-2; tentative D call: TRBD1 (6 bases). The V and J ends lost 3 bases and 0 bases respectively, with 11 bases between them. Germline values: CDR1 SEHNR, CDR2 FQNEAQ (reference sequence). The CDR3 length is 15 residues. CDR3 region: CASSLTGRANYGYTF. CDR3 DNA: TGTGCCAGCAGCTTGACAGGTCGAGCTAACTATGGCTACACCTTC.

This clone has just a few counts. The J gene is TRBJ1-1, the V gene TRBV19; a possible D gene is TRBD1 (5 bases). Trimming cost V 4 bases and J 5 bases, with 20 bases left between them. The CDR3 loop spans 16 amino acids. The germline V gene has CDR1 LNHDA and CDR2 SQIVND (reference sequence). The CDR3 region is CASSTGGRAVSTEAFF. The CDR3 DNA follows: TGTGCCAGTAGTACCGGGGGTAGGGCCGTGTCAACTGAAGCTTTCTTT.

This clone is termed medium-sized. This rearrangement joins TRBV2 to TRBJ1-5, with TRBD1 as a possible D gene (5 bases). CDR1 SNHLY and CDR2 FYNNEI come from the germline V gene. V shed 8 bases and J shed 1 base, with 15 bases lying between them. The CDR3 spans 15 residues. As DNA, the CDR3 is TGTGCCAGCGGGGTGGGCGGGGACAGCAATCAGCCCCAGCATTTT. It translates to CASGVGGDSNQPQHF.

This clone appeared a few times. This chain connects TRBV5-6 to TRBJ2-5, with D unclear. From germline, CDR1 is SGHDT and CDR2 YYEEEE. Trimming removed 4 bases at V and 0 bases at J, with 10 bases between. The CDR3 consists of 14 residues. This CDR3 reads CASSQTVYQETQYF. The CDR3 coding sequence is TGTGCCAGCAGCCAAACAGTGTACCAAGAGACCCAGTACTTC.

The chain has TRBV6-5 and TRBJ2-7, with a tentative D call TRBD1 (5 bases). Trimming stripped 2 bases from V and 4 bases from J, with 15 bases between. CDR1 is MNHEY, CDR2 SVGAGI, per germline. This CDR3 comprises 15 residues. The CDR3 protein is CASSYHPETGYEQYF. In DNA, the CDR3 is TGTGCCAGCAGTTACCATCCAGAAACAGGATACGAGCAGTACTTC.

The chain employs TRBV5-1 and TRBJ2-1; tentative D call: TRBD2 (6 bases). Germline V gene data show CDR1 as SGHRS and CDR2 as YFSETQ. The V and J ends lost 3 bases and 1 base respectively, with 14 bases between them. The CDR3 covers 16 residues. In DNA, the CDR3 is TGCGCCAGCAGCTCCCTTTCGGGGGAGTCCTACAATGAGCAGTTCTTC. It is translated as CASSSLSGESYNEQFF.

The CDR3 nucleotides read TGTGCCAGCAGATCGTCAGGGGCGAACACTGAAGCTTTCTTT. The encoded protein is CASRSSGANTEAFF. The chain combines TRBV2 with TRBJ1-1, with a possible D match to TRBD1 (6 bases). The CDR3 is made up of 14 amino acids. Germline CDR1 is SNHLY and CDR2 is FYNNEI. The ends were cut back, 6 bases at V and 1 base at J, with 12 bases in the middle.

The J gene is TRBJ2-7, the V gene TRBV28; D is perhaps TRBD2 (5 bases). Germline assignment: CDR1 MDHEN and CDR2 SYDVKM. Between the trimmed V and J ends, which lost 3 bases and 6 bases, there was a span of 6 bases. The CDR3 is made up of 11 amino acids. CDR3 residues: CASSFGSEQYF. CDR3 nucleotide sequence: TGTGCCAGCAGTTTTGGGAGCGAGCAGTACTTC.